This TCR beta chain was sequenced in a study of blood T cell repertoires in COVID-19. Study-level information: The study drew acute and convalescent COVID-19 samples from the United States, Italy and Spain.

This CDR3 comprises 15 residues. Germline V gene lookup returns CDR1 KGHSH and CDR2 LQKENI. V was cut by 0 bases and J by 2 bases, with 11 bases left in between. Sequenced by immunoSEQ multiplex PCR; TCRdb stores in-frame clones only, minus some. This table holds roughly 80,000 clones, around 89% found once. The sequenced sample was peripheral blood. The chain recombines TRBV18 with TRBJ2-7, with D unclear. The clonotype was recovered from a woman aged 80 or over with acute or convalescent COVID-19. In DNA, the CDR3 is TGTGCCAGCTCACCACCAGTCAGCGATACCTACGAGCAGTACTTC. Protein product: CASSPPVSDTYEQYF.